This TCR beta chain came from a study of T cell repertoires in cytomegalovirus infection. Background on the study: The public TCR beta signatures pointed to both CMV infection and matching HLA type. Study results and caveats: What dominated the ex vivo response were HLA-C-restricted CMV-specific TCR beta clonotypes. Individuals carrying CMV plus the relevant HLA were identified by cumulative frequency of public TCR beta families.

To note about this clonotype: Its cognate antigen is unknown.

TCRdb processed the reads anew with MiXCR; each CDR3 protein has one entry. The sample records roughly 200,000 distinct CDR3 sequences, roughly 17% being singletons. The sample was CD8+ T cells from PBMCs. This clonotype originated in a human donor in good health (CMV status not recorded). Some clones in this sample may be carry-over from other donors' samples.

The CDR3 bases are TGTGCCAGCAGTCTGACAGGGGTTGAAGCTTTCTTT. Translation: CASSLTGVEAFF. This chain joins TRBV27 and TRBJ1-1, with TRBD1 identical over 8 bases. V trimming: 5 bases; J trimming: 7 bases; junction bases outside the gene matches: 3. The V gene's germline CDR1 is MNHEY and CDR2 SMNVEV (reference sequence). This CDR3 region has 12 residues.